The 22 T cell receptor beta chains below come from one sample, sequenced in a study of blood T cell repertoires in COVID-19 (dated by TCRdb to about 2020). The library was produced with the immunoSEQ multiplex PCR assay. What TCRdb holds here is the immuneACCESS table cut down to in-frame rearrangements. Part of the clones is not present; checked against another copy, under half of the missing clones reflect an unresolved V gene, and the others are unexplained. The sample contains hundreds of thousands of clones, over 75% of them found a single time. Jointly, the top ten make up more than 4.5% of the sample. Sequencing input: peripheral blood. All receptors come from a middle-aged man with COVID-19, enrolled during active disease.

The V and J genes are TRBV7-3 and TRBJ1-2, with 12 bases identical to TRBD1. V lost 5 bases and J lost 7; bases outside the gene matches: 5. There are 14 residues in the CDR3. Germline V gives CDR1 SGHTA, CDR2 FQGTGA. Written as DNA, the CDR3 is TGTGCCAGCAGCACGGGACAGGGGGCGTCTGGCTACACCTTC. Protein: CASSTGQGASGYTF.

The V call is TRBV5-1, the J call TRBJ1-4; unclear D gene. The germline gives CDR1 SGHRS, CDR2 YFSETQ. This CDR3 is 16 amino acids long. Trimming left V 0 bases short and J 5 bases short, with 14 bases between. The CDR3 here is CASSLAGRGFNEKLFF. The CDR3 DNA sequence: TGCGCCAGCAGCTTGGCCGGGCGGGGATTCAATGAAAAACTGTTTTTT. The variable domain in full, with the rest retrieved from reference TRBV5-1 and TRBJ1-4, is KAGVTQTPRYLIKTRGQQVTLSCSPISGHRSVSWYQQTPGQGLQFLFEYFSETQRNKGNFPGRFSGRQFSNSRSEMNVSTLELGDSALYLCASSLAGRGFNEKLFFGSGTQLSVL.

The CDR3 DNA follows: TGTGCCAGCAGCTCCCCTCACCTCCTAGCGACTCGCACAGATACGCAGTATTTT. It codes for CASSSPHLLATRTDTQYF. This chain joins TRBV13 and TRBJ2-3; weak D call: TRBD2 (6 bases). CDR1 is PRHDT and CDR2 is FYEKMQ in the germline V gene (reference sequence). This CDR3 contains 18 residues. V dropped 4 bases and J dropped 1 base, with 21 bases sitting between them.

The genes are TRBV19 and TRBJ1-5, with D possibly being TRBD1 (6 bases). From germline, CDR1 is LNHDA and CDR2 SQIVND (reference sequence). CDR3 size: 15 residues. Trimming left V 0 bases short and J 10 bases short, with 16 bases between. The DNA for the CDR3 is TGTGCCAGTAGTATAGATGTACAGGGAACTGGCCCCCAGCATTTT. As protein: CASSIDVQGTGPQHF.

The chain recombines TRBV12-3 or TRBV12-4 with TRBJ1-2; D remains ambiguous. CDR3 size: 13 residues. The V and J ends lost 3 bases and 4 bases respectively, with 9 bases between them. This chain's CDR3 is CASSFSESYGYTF. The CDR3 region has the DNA TGTGCCAGCAGTTTCTCAGAAAGCTATGGCTACACCTTC.

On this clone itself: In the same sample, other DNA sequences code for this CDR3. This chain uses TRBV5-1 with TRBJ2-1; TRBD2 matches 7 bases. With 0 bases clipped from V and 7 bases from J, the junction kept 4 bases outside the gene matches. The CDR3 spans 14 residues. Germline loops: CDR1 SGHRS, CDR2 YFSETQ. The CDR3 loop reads CASSLGTSGNEQFF. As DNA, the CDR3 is TGCGCCAGCAGCTTGGGGACTAGTGGTAATGAGCAGTTCTTC.

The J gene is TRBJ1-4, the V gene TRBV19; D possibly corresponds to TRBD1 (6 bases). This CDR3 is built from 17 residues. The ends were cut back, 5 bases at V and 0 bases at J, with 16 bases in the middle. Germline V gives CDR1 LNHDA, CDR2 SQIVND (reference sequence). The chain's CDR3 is CASSPEGGGTTNEKLFF. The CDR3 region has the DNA TGTGCCAGTAGTCCCGAGGGTGGGGGCACAACTAATGAAAAACTGTTTTTT.

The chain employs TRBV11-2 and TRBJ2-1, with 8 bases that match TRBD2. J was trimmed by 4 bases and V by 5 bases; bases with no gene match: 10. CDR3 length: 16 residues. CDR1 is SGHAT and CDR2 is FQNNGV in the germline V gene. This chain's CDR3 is CASSPPLAAYYNEQFF. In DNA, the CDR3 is TGTGCCAGCAGCCCACCACTAGCGGCCTATTACAATGAGCAGTTCTTC.

The CDR3 bases are TGTGCCAGCTCACCGCTCGTGAGGGGGACAGGGACCCTAATGGGCTACAATGAGCAGTTCTTC. It translates to CASSPLVRGTGTLMGYNEQFF. V is TRBV18 and J is TRBJ2-1, with 9 bases aligning to TRBD1. After removal of 3 bases from V and 3 bases from J, the junction contained 21 bases not matched to a gene. From germline, CDR1 is KGHSH and CDR2 LQKENI. The CDR3 has 21 amino acids.

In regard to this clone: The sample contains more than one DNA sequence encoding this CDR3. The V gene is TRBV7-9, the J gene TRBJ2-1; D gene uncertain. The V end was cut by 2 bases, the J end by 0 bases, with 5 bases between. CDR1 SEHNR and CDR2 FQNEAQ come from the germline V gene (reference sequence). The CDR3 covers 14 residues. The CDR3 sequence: CASSLSSSYNEQFF. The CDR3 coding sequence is TGTGCCAGCAGCTTATCCAGCTCCTACAATGAGCAGTTCTTC.

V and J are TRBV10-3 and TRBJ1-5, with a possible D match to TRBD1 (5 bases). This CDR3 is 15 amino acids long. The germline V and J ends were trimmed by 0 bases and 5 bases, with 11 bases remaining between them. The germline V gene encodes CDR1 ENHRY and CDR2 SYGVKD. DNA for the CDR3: TGTGCCATCAGTGAGTCGGGGGGTACGGATCAGCCCCAGCATTTT. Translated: CAISESGGTDQPQHF.

The DNA of the CDR3 is TGCGCCAGCAGCTCGACAGGGGGAGGGATCGGGGAGCTGTTTTTT. This codes for CASSSTGGGIGELFF. This chain uses TRBV5-1 with TRBJ2-2, with 9 bases aligning to TRBD1. Trimming removed 3 bases from V and 7 bases from J; junction bases left unmatched: 7. CDR1 is SGHRS and CDR2 is YFSETQ in the germline V gene. The CDR3 extends over 15 amino acids.

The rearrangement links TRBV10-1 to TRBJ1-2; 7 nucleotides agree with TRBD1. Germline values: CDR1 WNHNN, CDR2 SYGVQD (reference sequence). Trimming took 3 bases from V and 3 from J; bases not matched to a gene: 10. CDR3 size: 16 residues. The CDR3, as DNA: TGCGCCAGCAGTGAAATAACAGGGGAGGCTGACTATGGCTACACCTTC. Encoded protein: CASSEITGEADYGYTF.

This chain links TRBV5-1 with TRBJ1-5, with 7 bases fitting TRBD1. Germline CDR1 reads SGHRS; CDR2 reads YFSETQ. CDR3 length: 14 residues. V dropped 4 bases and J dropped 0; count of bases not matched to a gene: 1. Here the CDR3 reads CASSTGDSNQPQHF. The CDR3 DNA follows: TGCGCCAGCAGCACAGGGGATAGCAATCAGCCCCAGCATTTT.

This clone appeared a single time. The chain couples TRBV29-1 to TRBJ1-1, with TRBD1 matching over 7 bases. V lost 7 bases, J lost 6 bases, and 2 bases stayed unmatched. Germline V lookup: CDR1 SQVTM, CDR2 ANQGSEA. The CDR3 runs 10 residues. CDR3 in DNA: TGCAGCGCTGGGACAGCTGAAGCTTTCTTT. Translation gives CSAGTAEAFF.

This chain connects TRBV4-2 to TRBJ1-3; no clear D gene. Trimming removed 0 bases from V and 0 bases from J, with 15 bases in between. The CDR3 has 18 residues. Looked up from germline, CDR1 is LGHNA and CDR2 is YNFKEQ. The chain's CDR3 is CASSQETLQSFSGNTIYF. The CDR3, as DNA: TGTGCCAGCAGCCAAGAAACCCTACAGTCATTCTCTGGAAACACCATATATTTT.

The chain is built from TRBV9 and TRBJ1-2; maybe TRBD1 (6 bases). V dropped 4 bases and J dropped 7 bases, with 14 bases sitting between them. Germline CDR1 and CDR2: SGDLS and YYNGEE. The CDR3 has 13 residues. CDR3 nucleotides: TGTGCCAGCAGCTCACAGGGTATCGGTGGCTACACCTTC. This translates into CASSSQGIGGYTF.

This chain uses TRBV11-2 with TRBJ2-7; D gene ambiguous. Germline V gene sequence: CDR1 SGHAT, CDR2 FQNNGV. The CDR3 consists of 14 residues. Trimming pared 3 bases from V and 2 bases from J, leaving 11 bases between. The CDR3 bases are TGTGCCAGCAGCTTTTGGGCACAACCCTACGAGCAGTACTTC. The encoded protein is CASSFWAQPYEQYF.

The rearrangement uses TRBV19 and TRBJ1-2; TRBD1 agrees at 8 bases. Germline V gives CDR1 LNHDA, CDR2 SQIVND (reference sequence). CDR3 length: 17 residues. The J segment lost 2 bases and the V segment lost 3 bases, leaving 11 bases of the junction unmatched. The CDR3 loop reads CASSIGLTGDYNYGYTF. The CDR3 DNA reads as TGTGCCAGTAGTATTGGGTTGACAGGGGACTACAACTATGGCTACACCTTC.

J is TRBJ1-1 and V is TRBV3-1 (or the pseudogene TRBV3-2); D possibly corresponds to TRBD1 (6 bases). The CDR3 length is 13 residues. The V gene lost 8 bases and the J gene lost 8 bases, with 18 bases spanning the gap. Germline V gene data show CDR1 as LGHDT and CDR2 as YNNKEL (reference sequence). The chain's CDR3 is CASVRVQGGEAFF. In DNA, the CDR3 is TGTGCCAGCGTTAGGGTACAGGGCGGCGAAGCTTTCTTT.

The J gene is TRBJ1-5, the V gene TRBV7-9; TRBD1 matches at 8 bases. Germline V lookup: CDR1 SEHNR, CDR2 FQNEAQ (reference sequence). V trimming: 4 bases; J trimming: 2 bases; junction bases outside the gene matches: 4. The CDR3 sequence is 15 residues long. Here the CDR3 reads CASSYGQGGNQPQHF. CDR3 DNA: TGTGCCAGCAGCTACGGACAGGGTGGCAATCAGCCCCAGCATTTT.

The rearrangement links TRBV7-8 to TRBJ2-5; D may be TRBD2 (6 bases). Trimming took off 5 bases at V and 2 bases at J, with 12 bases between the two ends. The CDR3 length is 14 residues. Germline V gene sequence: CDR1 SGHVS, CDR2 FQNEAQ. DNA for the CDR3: TGTGCCAGCAGCGTCCCGGGACTTCAAGAGACCCAGTACTTC. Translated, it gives CASSVPGLQETQYF.